One and the same sample provided the 21 T cell receptor beta chains below, sequenced in a study of Graves' ophthalmopathy and Graves' hyperthyroidism (dated by TCRdb to the late 2010s). Sequencing was performed on an Illumina HiSeq 2000. For repertoire sequencing, the TCR beta CDR3 regions were amplified from RNA transcripts. The first round was an RT-PCR using HTBI primers with the Qiagen OneStep RT-PCR kit, and this first round was followed by a second-round multiplex PCR, then size selection and purification. Using fastp trimming at Q25 and MiXCR clonotype assembly, TCRdb reanalyzed the public sequencing data and kept in-frame beta chains. Under each unique CDR3 protein, matching rows form one entry showing the most common genes and DNA. Across this sample there are 450,000 to 600,000 distinct CDR3 sequences, with about two fifths seen only once. The top ten constitute 3.5% to 5% of the sample.

The sample consisted of peripheral blood or thyroid tissue (not recorded which). The receptors here all came from an adult man with Graves' hyperthyroidism.

This clonotype showed up many times. The chain carries TRBV29-1 and TRBJ1-5; D possibly corresponds to TRBD1 (6 bases). The CDR3 consists of 13 residues. The germline V and J ends were trimmed by 1 base and 3 bases, with 7 bases remaining between them. The germline CDR1 and CDR2 sequences are SQVTM and ANQGSEA. This CDR3 is CSVEGGANQPQHF. The CDR3 nucleotides read TGCAGCGTTGAAGGGGGGGCCAATCAGCCCCAGCATTTT.

Regarding this clonotype: A much larger clone lies one base from this, so it may be a read error. The conserved phenylalanine or tryptophan normally closing the CDR3 is absent here, so this likely arose from a read error. The rearrangement links TRBV11-2 to TRBJ1-3; D not resolved. The V and J ends lost 4 bases and 7 bases respectively, with 8 bases between them. The CDR3 is made up of 12 amino acids. The V gene's germline CDR1 is SGHAT and CDR2 FQNNGV. CDR3 DNA sequence: TGTGCCAGCAGCTCTTCGAGCAACACCATATATTCT. As protein: CASSSSSNTIYS.

The rearrangement joins TRBV10-3 to TRBJ2-7; 7 positions match TRBD1. This CDR3 contains 13 residues. Germline-derived CDR1 and CDR2 are ENHRY and SYGVKD. J lost 3 bases, V lost 8 bases, and 7 bases had no gene match. The CDR3 nucleotides read TGTGCCATCGGTCAGACAGGGAGCTACGAGCAGTACTTC. Amino acid sequence: CAIGQTGSYEQYF.

This sequence joins TRBV7-9 and TRBJ2-5; 11 bases agree with TRBD2. The germline V gene encodes CDR1 SEHNR and CDR2 FQNEAQ (reference sequence). The CDR3 totals 15 residues. Trimming took 5 bases from V and 5 from J; bases not matched to a gene: 7. The CDR3 here is CASSETSGERETQYF. Here the CDR3 DNA reads TGTGCCAGCAGCGAGACTAGCGGGGAGCGGGAGACCCAGTACTTC.

This clonotype came up many times. This chain connects TRBV7-2 to TRBJ1-2, with D possibly matching TRBD1 (5 bases). Per germline, CDR1 SGHTA and CDR2 FQGNSA. CDR3 size: 17 residues. The germline V and J ends were trimmed by 2 bases and 0 bases, with 16 bases remaining between them. DNA for the CDR3: TGTGCCAGCAGCTTAAGGGGCCAGGGCTTATCTAACTATGGCTACACCTTC. It translates to CASSLRGQGLSNYGYTF.

This clonotype has just a few counts. The rearrangement links TRBV7-9 to TRBJ2-5; TRBD2 matches at 7 bases. The CDR3 loop spans 16 amino acids. Germline CDR1 SEHNR, CDR2 FQNEAQ (reference sequence). V shed 10 bases, J shed 0 bases, and the junction held 14 bases outside the gene matches. In DNA, the CDR3 is TGTGCCATCGATCTACCGGGACTAAAGTACCAAGAGACCCAGTACTTC. It translates to CAIDLPGLKYQETQYF.

The V and J genes are TRBV25-1 and TRBJ2-5, with a tentative D call TRBD1 (8 bases). Trimming cost V 8 bases and J 4 bases, with 17 bases left between them. This CDR3 has 14 amino acids. The germline V gene has CDR1 MGHDK and CDR2 SYGVNS. CDR3 in amino acids: CASLGGTGGETQYF. The DNA of the CDR3 is TGTGCCAGCTTGGGGGGGACAGGCGGAGAGACCCAGTACTTC.

This clonotype came up many times. V gene TRBV29-1 combines with J gene TRBJ1-2; D ambiguous. V shed 3 bases and J shed 1 base, with 6 bases lying between them. This CDR3 has 12 amino acids. The germline gives CDR1 SQVTM, CDR2 ANQGSEA. This CDR3 is CSVEDGNYGYTF. The CDR3 DNA reads as TGCAGCGTTGAGGACGGTAACTATGGCTACACCTTC.

With regard to this clonotype: Since no conserved phenylalanine or tryptophan closes the CDR3, a read error is the likely cause. The rearrangement uses TRBV29-1 and TRBJ2-7; tentatively, D is TRBD2 (6 bases). The CDR3 is 15 amino acids. Germline CDR1 reads SQVTM; CDR2 reads ANQGSEA. Trimming shortened V by 1 base and J by 1 base, and 14 bases separated the two germline ends. CDR3: CSVEGQPGLSYEQYL. CDR3 nucleotides: TGCAGCGTTGAAGGTCAGCCGGGACTTTCCTACGAGCAGTACTTA.

This clonotype occurred many times. V gene TRBV3-1 combines with J gene TRBJ2-7, with 7 nucleotides matching TRBD1. The CDR3 spans 13 residues. Looked up from germline, CDR1 is LGHDT and CDR2 is YNNKEL (reference sequence). After removal of 3 bases from V and 2 bases from J, the junction contained 1 base not matched to a gene. The CDR3: CASSQDRTYEQYF. The CDR3 nucleotides read TGTGCCAGCAGCCAGGACAGGACCTACGAGCAGTACTTC.

In regard to this clonotype: This may arise from a read error, as a much more abundant clone is one base away. The V call is TRBV7-9, the J call TRBJ1-1; D is unclear. CDR3 length equals 14 residues. Germline V CDR1 and CDR2: SEHNR, FQNEAQ (reference sequence). The CDR3 DNA is TGTGCCATCAGCGGTGGACTCATCTACACTGAAGCTTTCTTT. Translation gives CAISGGLIYTEAFF.

The chain is built from TRBV29-1 and TRBJ1-3; 8 nucleotides match TRBD1. The V and J ends lost 7 bases and 0 bases, in that order; junction bases with no gene match: 2. The CDR3 sequence is 13 residues long. The germline V gene has CDR1 SQVTM and CDR2 ANQGSEA. CDR3 loop: CSGDRGSGNTIYF. The CDR3 DNA reads TGCAGCGGAGACAGGGGCTCTGGAAACACCATATATTTT.

The chain combines TRBV6-5 with TRBJ2-7; TRBD2 matches at 8 bases. V shed 4 bases, J shed 4 bases, and the junction held 6 bases outside the gene matches. The germline CDR1 and CDR2 sequences are MNHEY and SVGAGI. The CDR3 is 14 residues long. The CDR3 spells CASSFFAGGYEQYF. CDR3 DNA sequence: TGTGCCAGCAGTTTCTTCGCGGGAGGTTACGAGCAGTACTTC.

The chain couples TRBV19 to TRBJ2-7; 11 bases match TRBD2. The DNA end favors TRBJ2-1, so the J call may be wrong. CDR1 LNHDA and CDR2 SQIVND come from the germline V gene (reference sequence). This CDR3 contains 16 residues. Written as DNA, the CDR3 is TGTGCCAGTAGCACTTCACTAGCGGGAGTGGGTAGAGAGCAGTTCTTC. Translation gives CASSTSLAGVGREQFF.

The chain's CDR3 is CASSQQAGRSEAFF. In DNA, the CDR3 is TGTGCCAGCAGCCAACAGGCGGGGAGGTCTGAAGCTTTCTTT. This chain links TRBV3-1 with TRBJ1-1; no definite D call. Germline values: CDR1 LGHDT, CDR2 YNNKEL (reference sequence). The V and J ends lost 2 bases and 6 bases respectively, with 13 bases between them. There are 14 residues in the CDR3.

The genes are TRBV20-1 and TRBJ1-1; no clear D. V lost 0 bases and J 7 bases, leaving 9 bases between the germline ends. This CDR3 region has 12 residues. Germline values: CDR1 DFQATT, CDR2 SNEGSKA (reference sequence). CDR3 coding DNA: TGCAGTGCTAGAGATCGGGCGGGTGAAGCTTTCTTT. Translated, it gives CSARDRAGEAFF.

This clonotype was observed a few times. The chain couples TRBV10-3 to TRBJ2-5; 7 bases agree with TRBD1. This CDR3 has 15 residues. CDR1 is ENHRY, CDR2 SYGVKD, per germline. V lost 0 bases, J lost 2 bases, and 3 bases stayed unmatched. CDR3 sequence: CAISESGDRQETQYF. CDR3 coding DNA: TGTGCCATCAGTGAGTCTGGGGACAGACAAGAGACCCAGTACTTC.

Of note for this clonotype: Because the CDR3 is missing its conserved closing phenylalanine or tryptophan, this is likely a read error. Because the CDR3's place on the DNA is in doubt, the DNA is left out and the CDR3 is given as listed by TCRdb. The chain joins TRBV29-1 to TRBJ1-3; no check of the table's D call, TRBD1, against the DNA was made. From its first to its last residue, the CDR3 has 9 amino acids. From germline, CDR1 is SQVTM and CDR2 ANQGSEA. This chain's CDR3 is CSVGAGDTT.

This clonotype was seen a handful of times. The chain is built from TRBV2 and TRBJ2-7, with D perhaps TRBD1 (5 bases). Near its end, the DNA agrees better with TRBJ2-1, so the J call may be wrong. The CDR3 totals 13 residues. Germline CDR1 is SNHLY and CDR2 is FYNNEI. CDR3: CASAMQGYNEQFF. The CDR3 region has the DNA TGTGCCAGCGCCATGCAGGGCTACAATGAGCAGTTCTTC.

This clonotype was picked up a small number of times. J is TRBJ1-1 and V is TRBV7-2; no clear D. The CDR3 length is 11 residues. The V gene lost 5 bases and the J gene lost 6 bases, with 7 bases spanning the gap. CDR1 and CDR2 from the germline V gene are SGHTA and FQGNSA. As DNA, the CDR3 is TGTGCCAGCAGCCTCCCGGCTGAAGCTTTCTTT. Residues: CASSLPAEAFF. Full variable domain (rest looked up from reference TRBV7-2 and TRBJ1-1): GAGVSQSPSNKVTEKGKDVELRCDPISGHTALYWYRQSLGQGLEFLIYFQGNSAPDKSGLPSDRFSAERTGGSVSTLTIQRTQQEDSAVYLCASSLPAEAFFGQGTRLTVV.

This clonotype showed up many times. The rearrangement uses TRBV15 and TRBJ2-5; D is ambiguous. Trimming removed 1 base at V and 2 bases at J, with 11 bases between. The CDR3 consists of 15 residues. Germline CDR1 reads LNHNV; CDR2 reads YYDKDF (reference sequence). The CDR3 here is CATSRGDDVQETQYF. CDR3 in DNA: TGTGCCACCAGCAGAGGGGATGACGTACAAGAGACCCAGTACTTC.